This passage covers 30 T cell receptor beta chains from one sample sequenced in a study of PD-L1 blockade in urothelial cancer. Time point denoted: pretreatment peripheral blood. The assay was immunoSEQ multiplex PCR, and TCRdb's table has in-frame clones only and misses some. The table lists 65,000 to 80,000 clones, roughly 88% of them singletons. Sample: PBMCs, taken around atezolizumab (anti-PD-L1) treatment. The source of these receptors is a man between 65 and 85 years old with urothelial cancer.

This clone appeared once. The chain joins TRBV28 to TRBJ1-2; 7 positions match TRBD1. After removal of 8 bases from V and 4 bases from J, the junction contained 7 bases not matched to a gene. There are 13 residues in the CDR3. CDR1 and CDR2 (germline): MDHEN, SYDVKM. The CDR3 is CASGLGTAYGYTF. Written as DNA, the CDR3 is TGTGCCAGCGGATTGGGGACAGCCTATGGCTACACCTTC.

The rearrangement joins TRBV5-1 to TRBJ2-5; 10 nucleotides align to TRBD1. The CDR3 length is 14 residues. The ends lost 8 bases at V and 4 bases at J; junction bases unmatched: 8. CDR1 SGHRS and CDR2 YFSETQ come from the germline V gene. As DNA, the CDR3 is TGCGCCAGTAGTCCCGGGACAGGGGCAGAGACCCAGTACTTC. Translating gives CASSPGTGAETQYF.

This clone has just a few counts. The chain links TRBV5-1 to TRBJ2-2; D not resolved. The CDR3 extends over 16 amino acids. Germline V CDR1 and CDR2: SGHRS, YFSETQ. V was shortened by 1 base and J by 6 bases, with 16 bases between the two germline ends. The CDR3 region has the DNA TGCGCCAGCAGCTTGTCGGTACTTAACCAAGCCGGGGAGCTGTTTTTT. This encodes CASSLSVLNQAGELFF. Looking up the rest from reference TRBV5-1 and TRBJ2-2 gives the full variable domain: KAGVTQTPRYLIKTRGQQVTLSCSPISGHRSVSWYQQTPGQGLQFLFEYFSETQRNKGNFPGRFSGRQFSNSRSEMNVSTLELGDSALYLCASSLSVLNQAGELFFGEGSRLTVL.

This chain uses TRBV27 with TRBJ2-3, with D hard to call. V lost 5 bases and J lost 1, with 7 bases in between. Germline CDR1 and CDR2: MNHEY and SMNVEV (reference sequence). CDR3 length: 13 residues. The CDR3 DNA reads as TGTGCCAGCAGTCCCTTCGGCACAGATACGCAGTATTTT. This gives the protein CASSPFGTDTQYF.

This clone was seen only once. The V call is TRBV7-2, the J call TRBJ2-1; 7 bases fit TRBD2. The germline gives CDR1 SGHTA, CDR2 FQGNSA. There are 16 residues in the CDR3. With 1 base clipped from V and 7 bases from J, the junction kept 10 bases outside the gene matches. The CDR3, as DNA: TGTGCCAGCAGCTTAGATTCGGCGGGGAGGGTTAATGAGCAGTTCTTC. Encoded protein: CASSLDSAGRVNEQFF. The full variable domain, completed using reference TRBV7-2 and TRBJ2-1, is GAGVSQSPSNKVTEKGKDVELRCDPISGHTALYWYRQSLGQGLEFLIYFQGNSAPDKSGLPSDRFSAERTGGSVSTLTIQRTQQEDSAVYLCASSLDSAGRVNEQFFGPGTRLTVL.

This chain links TRBV19 with TRBJ1-1; no firm D call. This CDR3 has 14 amino acids. V lost 1 base and J lost 4, with 10 bases in between. Looked up from germline, CDR1 is LNHDA and CDR2 is SQIVND (reference sequence). For the CDR3, the DNA is TGTGCCAGTAGTATAGCTCAGGCACGCACTGAAGCTTTCTTT. Translated, it gives CASSIAQARTEAFF. Full variable domain (outside the CDR3, taken from reference TRBV19 and TRBJ1-1): DGGITQSPKYLFRKEGQNVTLSCEQNLNHDAMYWYRQDPGQGLRLIYYSQIVNDFQKGDIAEGYSVSREKKESFPLTVTSAQKNPTAFYLCASSIAQARTEAFFGQGTRLTVV.

The CDR3 DNA reads TGCGCCAGCAGGCAGAGAGACAGGGACGAGCAGTACTTC. This sequence encodes CASRQRDRDEQYF. This sequence joins TRBV23-1 and TRBJ2-7, with 7 bases identical to TRBD1. TRBV23-1 is known as an ORF, though its function is uncertain. V dropped 6 bases and J dropped 5; count of bases not matched to a gene: 7. The CDR3 consists of 13 residues.

The chain recombines TRBV28 with TRBJ1-2; D unresolved. The CDR3 runs to 12 residues. Trimming took 3 bases from V and 4 from J, leaving 6 bases between them. Germline V gene lookup returns CDR1 MDHEN and CDR2 SYDVKM. The CDR3 here is CASSLAVYGYTF. CDR3 DNA: TGTGCCAGCAGTTTGGCCGTCTATGGCTACACCTTC.

The CDR3, as DNA: TGTGCCAGCAGCTTGTCGGCAGGGTCTCTTCAGCCCCAGCATTTT. Residues: CASSLSAGSLQPQHF. The rearrangement uses TRBV5-6 and TRBJ1-5, with D maybe TRBD1 (5 bases). V lost 1 base and J lost 6, with 14 bases in between. The CDR3 runs to 15 residues. Germline V gene sequence: CDR1 SGHDT, CDR2 YYEEEE.

V and J are TRBV7-2 and TRBJ1-2; 8 bases fit TRBD1. Germline loops: CDR1 SGHTA, CDR2 FQGNSA. Trimming removed 3 bases from V and 4 bases from J; junction bases left unmatched: 7. The CDR3 spans 15 residues. The CDR3 DNA reads TGTGCCAGCAGCTTCGGGACAGGCATATTCTATGGCTACACCTTC. Protein: CASSFGTGIFYGYTF.

The J gene is TRBJ2-2, the V gene TRBV18; 12 nucleotides match TRBD2. V lost 3 bases, J lost 4 bases, and 9 bases stayed unmatched. CDR1 is KGHSH, CDR2 LQKENI, per germline. The CDR3 is made up of 18 amino acids. The CDR3 sequence is CASSPGLAGGPGTGELFF. CDR3 DNA: TGTGCCAGCTCACCGGGCCTAGCGGGAGGGCCCGGCACCGGGGAGCTGTTTTTT.

This chain joins TRBV10-3 and TRBJ2-5, with 7 bases identical to TRBD1. The CDR3 contains 16 residues. The V and J ends lost 0 bases and 2 bases, in that order; junction bases with no gene match: 6. Germline assignment: CDR1 ENHRY and CDR2 SYGVKD. The CDR3: CAISESTGTAQETQYF. The CDR3 nucleotides read TGTGCCATCAGTGAGTCGACAGGGACAGCGCAAGAGACCCAGTACTTC.

The J gene is TRBJ2-3, the V gene TRBV6-1; the match to TRBD1 covers 10 bases. V lost 10 bases and J lost 3; bases outside the gene matches: 7. The CDR3 runs to 14 residues. CDR1 and CDR2 (germline): MNHNS, SASEGT. CDR3: CATRQGAITDTQYF. Written as DNA, the CDR3 is TGTGCCACACGACAGGGGGCGATTACAGATACGCAGTATTTT.

This clone came up once. The CDR3 DNA follows: TGTGCCAGCAGTTTATTTTATGTGGGCAGCCCGGCTGGCCCCACTGAAGCTTTCTTT. It yields the protein CASSLFYVGSPAGPTEAFF. The J gene is TRBJ1-1, the V gene TRBV28; D is unresolved. In germline, CDR1 is MDHEN, CDR2 SYDVKM. CDR3 length equals 19 residues. The V end lost 1 base, the J end lost 4 bases, and 25 bases lay between the germline ends.

This sequence joins TRBV2 and TRBJ1-1; possibly TRBD1 for D (6 bases). The CDR3 is 14 amino acids. Germline lookup yields CDR1 SNHLY and CDR2 FYNNEI. V lost 5 bases to trimming and J lost 7 bases, with 17 bases between them. The CDR3 DNA is TGTGCCAGCAGTTCCTCTTCAGGGGCGCGTGAAGCTTTCTTT. This gives the protein CASSSSSGAREAFF.

J is TRBJ2-3 and V is TRBV10-3, with TRBD2 matching over 10 bases. In germline, CDR1 is ENHRY, CDR2 SYGVKD. The CDR3 consists of 20 residues. After removal of 5 bases from V and 2 bases from J, the junction contained 19 bases not matched to a gene. The CDR3 bases are TGTGCCATCAGTCCACGGCCGGGACTAGCGCGACCTACCCCCACAGATACGCAGTATTTT. It specifies CAISPRPGLARPTPTDTQYF.

J is TRBJ1-1 and V is TRBV9; 9 nucleotides match TRBD1. Germline V lookup: CDR1 SGDLS, CDR2 YYNGEE. Unmatched junction bases numbered 3, after V lost 3 bases and J lost 0 bases. The CDR3 is 15 residues long. The CDR3 is CASSAGQGLNTEAFF. Here the CDR3 DNA reads TGTGCCAGCAGCGCAGGACAGGGGCTGAACACTGAAGCTTTCTTT.

The chain joins TRBV28 to TRBJ2-3; D gene uncertain. The CDR3 runs 15 residues. The ends were cut back, 7 bases at V and 3 bases at J, with 17 bases in the middle. Germline lookup yields CDR1 MDHEN and CDR2 SYDVKM. The CDR3 reads CASTPWLLWTDTQYF. The CDR3 DNA reads as TGTGCCAGCACCCCGTGGCTTTTATGGACAGATACGCAGTATTTT.

This chain connects TRBV18 to TRBJ2-7; 9 bases match TRBD1. Germline lookup yields CDR1 KGHSH and CDR2 LQKENI. Trimming at V came to 4 bases and at J to 2 bases, leaving 6 bases not matched to a gene. This CDR3 is built from 15 residues. CDR3 loop: CASSRRQGDPYEQYF. The CDR3 DNA reads as TGTGCCAGCTCACGTAGACAGGGGGACCCCTACGAGCAGTACTTC.

The chain uses TRBV19 and TRBJ2-4, with TRBD1 matching 8 bases. The V and J ends lost 5 bases and 3 bases, in that order; junction bases with no gene match: 12. This CDR3 region has 17 residues. Germline V gene sequence: CDR1 LNHDA, CDR2 SQIVND (reference sequence). The CDR3 loop reads CASSVRGQGLGKNIQYF. CDR3 sequence (DNA): TGTGCCAGTAGTGTCAGGGGGCAGGGGCTGGGCAAAAACATTCAGTACTTC.

The chain is built from TRBV5-1 and TRBJ2-5; TRBD1 agrees at 11 bases. Germline values: CDR1 SGHRS, CDR2 YFSETQ. J lost 3 bases, V lost 4 bases, and 2 bases had no gene match. This CDR3 region has 14 residues. The DNA for the CDR3 is TGCGCCAGCAGCATGGGACAGGGGGAAGAGACCCAGTACTTC. Translation: CASSMGQGEETQYF.

The V call is TRBV5-4, the J call TRBJ2-1, with 12 nucleotides matching TRBD1. This CDR3 comprises 16 residues. Per the germline V gene, CDR1 is SGHNT and CDR2 is YYREEE (reference sequence). V was clipped by 4 bases and J by 7 bases; unmatched bases: 9. The CDR3 protein is CASSKAPGQGANEQFF. CDR3 bases: TGTGCCAGCAGCAAGGCACCGGGACAGGGGGCTAATGAGCAGTTCTTC.

The genes are TRBV5-5 and TRBJ2-2, with 16 nucleotides matching TRBD2. CDR1 is SGHKS and CDR2 is YYEKEE in the germline V gene (reference sequence). The ends lost 6 bases at V and 2 bases at J; junction bases unmatched: 7. This CDR3 has 18 amino acids. DNA for the CDR3: TGTGCCAGCACCGGGACTAGCGGGAGGGCCGTAAACACCGGGGAGCTGTTTTTT. It is translated as CASTGTSGRAVNTGELFF.

The CDR3 is CASSLQGKDEKLFF. CDR3 sequence (DNA): TGCGCCAGCAGCTTACAGGGGAAGGATGAAAAACTGTTTTTT. The gene calls are TRBV5-1 and TRBJ1-4; 7 nucleotides line up with TRBD1. Germline CDR1 and CDR2: SGHRS and YFSETQ. V lost 2 bases, J lost 6 bases, and 4 bases stayed unmatched. The CDR3 is 14 residues long.

The chain uses TRBV30 and TRBJ1-2; tentatively, D is TRBD1 (5 bases). V was pared by 0 bases and J by 2 bases, with 10 bases between. Germline V lookup: CDR1 GTSNPN, CDR2 SVGIG (reference sequence). This CDR3 has 14 residues. The CDR3 spells CAWSVRDGNYGYTF. Here the CDR3 DNA reads TGTGCCTGGAGTGTGCGGGACGGGAACTATGGCTACACCTTC.

V usage is TRBV5-1 and J usage is TRBJ2-2, with 11 bases matching TRBD2. The germline CDR1 and CDR2 sequences are SGHRS and YFSETQ. This CDR3 spans 15 amino acids. J gave up 6 bases and V 4 bases, and 5 bases lay outside the gene matches. The CDR3 bases are TGCGCCAGCAGCCCACTAGCGGGAGCGGCCGGGGAGCTGTTTTTT. Encoded protein: CASSPLAGAAGELFF. Looking up the rest from reference TRBV5-1 and TRBJ2-2 gives the full variable domain: KAGVTQTPRYLIKTRGQQVTLSCSPISGHRSVSWYQQTPGQGLQFLFEYFSETQRNKGNFPGRFSGRQFSNSRSEMNVSTLELGDSALYLCASSPLAGAAGELFFGEGSRLTVL.

The chain is built from TRBV28 and TRBJ2-7; 7 nucleotides agree with TRBD2. The V gene's germline CDR1 is MDHEN and CDR2 SYDVKM. The CDR3 runs 14 residues. The V and J ends lost 6 bases and 4 bases, in that order; junction bases with no gene match: 9. The CDR3 DNA reads TGTGCCAGCAGGATTGGCGGGAGTAAGTACGAGCAGTACTTC. Its translation is CASRIGGSKYEQYF.

The gene calls are TRBV9 and TRBJ2-5, with TRBD1 matching 9 bases. The CDR3 totals 15 residues. The V segment lost 2 bases and the J segment 4 bases; nucleotides outside the gene matches: 6. Germline CDR1 SGDLS, CDR2 YYNGEE. CDR3 nucleotides: TGTGCCAGCAGCGTGGAACAGGGGGCGGGAGAGACCCAGTACTTC. Protein product: CASSVEQGAGETQYF.

This chain joins TRBV6-5 and TRBJ2-7; a weak D match, TRBD2 (6 bases). V lost 5 bases, J lost 0 bases, and 14 bases lay in between. Per germline, CDR1 MNHEY and CDR2 SVGAGI. The CDR3 covers 15 residues. CDR3 nucleotide sequence: TGTGCCAGCAGTCCCACGGGGGACCGCTCCTACGAGCAGTACTTC. Its protein product is CASSPTGDRSYEQYF.

The chain combines TRBV7-3 with TRBJ2-1; TRBD2 is a possible D gene (6 bases). Germline values: CDR1 SGHTA, CDR2 FQGTGA. V was clipped by 0 bases and J by 5 bases, with 14 bases between them. The CDR3 runs 16 residues. CDR3 nucleotide sequence: TGTGCCAGCAGCTTAACTTTTTCTAGCGCTGACAATGAGCAGTTCTTC. Protein: CASSLTFSSADNEQFF.